These 7 T cell receptor beta chains came from one sample sequenced in a study of cytomegalovirus exposure and HLA in healthy donors. The PCR used 60 Vbeta and 13 Jbeta primers. Some clones are missing from TCRdb's copy, which holds only in-frame ones; the method was immunoSEQ multiplex PCR. Among 100,000 to 150,000 clones, 70% to 85% were seen once, and the ten largest hold 10% to 15%. Sequences were obtained from PBMCs. Receptors were obtained from a woman in her forties in good health and CMV-seropositive.

The chain has TRBV7-9 and TRBJ2-5, with D possibly TRBD1 on 5 matching bases. Trimming removed 5 bases at V and 2 bases at J, with 12 bases between. The CDR3 length is 14 residues. Germline V gives CDR1 SEHNR, CDR2 FQNEAQ (reference sequence). As DNA, the CDR3 is TGTGCCAGCAGCCGTAGGGGCAGACAAGAGACCCAGTACTTC. The encoded protein is CASSRRGRQETQYF. The entire variable domain, with the rest obtained from reference TRBV7-9 and TRBJ2-5, is as follows: DTGVSQNPRHKITKRGQNVTFRCDPISEHNRLYWYRQTLGQGPEFLTYFQNEAQLEKSRLLSDRFSAERPKGSFSTLEIQRTEQGDSAMYLCASSRRGRQETQYFGPGTRLLVL.

This clone showed up just a few times. The chain uses TRBV13 and TRBJ2-1, with D hard to call. Germline-derived CDR1 and CDR2 are PRHDT and FYEKMQ (reference sequence). The CDR3 loop spans 14 amino acids. The ends were cut back, 3 bases at V and 8 bases at J, with 14 bases in the middle. DNA of the CDR3: TGTGCCAGCAGCTTCTTTAGCTTGATCGATGAGCAGTTCTTC. It specifies CASSFFSLIDEQFF.

The gene calls are TRBV4-2 and TRBJ2-7; D not resolved. The CDR3 loop spans 15 amino acids. V was trimmed by 6 bases and J by 2 bases, leaving 17 bases between them. Germline values: CDR1 LGHNA, CDR2 YNFKEQ. The CDR3 reads CASSPTVSETYEQYF. CDR3 DNA sequence: TGTGCCAGCAGTCCCACCGTTTCGGAGACCTACGAGCAGTACTTC.

This chain joins TRBV7-3 and TRBJ2-2, with D perhaps TRBD1 (6 bases). Per germline, CDR1 SGHTA and CDR2 FQGTGA. The CDR3 runs to 15 residues. The germline V and J ends were trimmed by 5 bases and 3 bases, with 13 bases remaining between them. The CDR3 spells CASSPQGRYTGELFF. CDR3 DNA sequence: TGTGCCAGCAGCCCCCAGGGGCGGTACACCGGGGAGCTGTTTTTT.

This chain joins TRBV7-9 and TRBJ2-7, with 8 bases aligning to TRBD2. Trimming at V came to 1 base and at J to 0 bases, leaving 8 bases not matched to a gene. This CDR3 comprises 17 residues. Germline assignment: CDR1 SEHNR and CDR2 FQNEAQ (reference sequence). The CDR3 DNA follows: TGTGCCAGCAGCTTAGTTGGTAGCGGGAAGAGCTCCTACGAGCAGTACTTC. This gives the protein CASSLVGSGKSSYEQYF.

The rearrangement uses TRBV4-1 and TRBJ2-1; a weak D match, TRBD1 (6 bases). The CDR3 runs 13 residues. The germline V gene encodes CDR1 MGHRA and CDR2 YSYEKL. Trimming pared 0 bases from V and 12 bases from J, leaving 12 bases between. The CDR3 DNA reads as TGCGCCAGCAGCCAAGACAGGGGCAGCCGGCAGTTCTTC. This codes for CASSQDRGSRQFF.

This clone was observed a single time. This rearrangement joins TRBV6-6 to TRBJ2-1, with D possibly matching TRBD2 (6 bases). With 6 bases removed from V and 8 bases from J, the gap between germline ends came to 17 bases. Germline CDR1 is MNHNY and CDR2 is SVGAGI (reference sequence). This CDR3 region has 14 residues. CDR3 protein: CASRPGGGLDEQFF. In nucleotides, the CDR3 is TGTGCCAGCAGACCCGGGGGAGGTTTGGATGAGCAGTTCTTC.